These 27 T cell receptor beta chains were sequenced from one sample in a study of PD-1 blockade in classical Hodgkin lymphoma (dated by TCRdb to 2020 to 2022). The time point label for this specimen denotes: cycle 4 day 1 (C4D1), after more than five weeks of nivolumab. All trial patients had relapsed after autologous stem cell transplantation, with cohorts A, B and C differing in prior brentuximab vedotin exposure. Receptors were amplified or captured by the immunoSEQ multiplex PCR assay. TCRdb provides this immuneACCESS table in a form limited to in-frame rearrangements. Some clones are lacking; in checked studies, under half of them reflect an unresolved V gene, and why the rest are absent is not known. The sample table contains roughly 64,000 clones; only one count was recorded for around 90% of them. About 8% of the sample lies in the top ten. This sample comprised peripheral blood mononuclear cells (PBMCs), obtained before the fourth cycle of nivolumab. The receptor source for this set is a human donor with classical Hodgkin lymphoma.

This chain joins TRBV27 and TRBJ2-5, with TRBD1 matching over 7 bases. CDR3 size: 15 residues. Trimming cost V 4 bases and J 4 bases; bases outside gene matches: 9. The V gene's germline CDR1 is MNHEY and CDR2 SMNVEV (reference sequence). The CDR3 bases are TGTGCCAGCAGTTCCTCTAGGGGGCAAGGAGAGACCCAGTACTTC. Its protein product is CASSSSRGQGETQYF.

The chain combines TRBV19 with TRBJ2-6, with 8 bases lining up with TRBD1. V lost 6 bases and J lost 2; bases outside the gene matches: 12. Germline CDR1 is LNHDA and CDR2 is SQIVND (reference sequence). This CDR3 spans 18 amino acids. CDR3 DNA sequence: TGTGCCAGTAGCCTCGGACAGGGTTTCTTCACTGGGGCCAACGTCCTGACTTTC. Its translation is CASSLGQGFFTGANVLTF.

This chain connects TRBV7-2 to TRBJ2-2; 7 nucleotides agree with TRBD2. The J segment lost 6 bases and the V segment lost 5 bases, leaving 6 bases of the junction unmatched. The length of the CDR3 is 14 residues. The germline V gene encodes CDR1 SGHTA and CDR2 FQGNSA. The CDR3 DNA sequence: TGTGCCAGCAGCCAGACTAGCTCTTCCGGGGAGCTGTTTTTT. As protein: CASSQTSSSGELFF.

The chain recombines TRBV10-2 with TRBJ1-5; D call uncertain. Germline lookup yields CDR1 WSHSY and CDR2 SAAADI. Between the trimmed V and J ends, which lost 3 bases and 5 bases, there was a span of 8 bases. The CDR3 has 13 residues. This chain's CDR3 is CASSEAEDQPQHF. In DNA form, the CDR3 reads TGCGCCAGCAGTGAAGCGGAAGATCAGCCCCAGCATTTT.

CDR3 nucleotides: TGTGCCAGCCGACAGGGCGGCGGGGAGCTGTTTTTT. It specifies CASRQGGGELFF. The chain joins TRBV19 to TRBJ2-2; 7 bases line up with TRBD1. This CDR3 is 12 amino acids long. Germline V lookup: CDR1 LNHDA, CDR2 SQIVND (reference sequence). With V trimmed by 9 bases and J by 7 bases, 5 bases remained unmatched.

Here the CDR3 DNA reads TGTGCCAGCAGACCGGGGGGCGCTGGAAACACCATATATTTT. The encoded protein is CASRPGGAGNTIYF. The chain has TRBV27 and TRBJ1-3; tentatively, D is TRBD1 (6 bases). Germline V CDR1 and CDR2: MNHEY, SMNVEV (reference sequence). The CDR3 consists of 14 residues. Trimming stripped 6 bases from V and 2 bases from J, with 11 bases between.

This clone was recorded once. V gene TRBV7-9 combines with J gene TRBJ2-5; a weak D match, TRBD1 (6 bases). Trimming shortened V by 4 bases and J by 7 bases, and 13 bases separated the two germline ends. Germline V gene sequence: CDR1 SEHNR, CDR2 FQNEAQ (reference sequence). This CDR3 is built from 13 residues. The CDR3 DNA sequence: TGTGCCAGCAGCTCCACAGGGTACGGGACCCAGTACTTC. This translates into CASSSTGYGTQYF.

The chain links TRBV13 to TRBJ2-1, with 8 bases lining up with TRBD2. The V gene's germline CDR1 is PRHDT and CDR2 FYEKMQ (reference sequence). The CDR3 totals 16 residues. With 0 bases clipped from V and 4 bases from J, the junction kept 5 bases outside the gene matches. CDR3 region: CASSLGWAGGYNEQFF. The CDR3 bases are TGTGCCAGCAGCTTAGGTTGGGCGGGGGGTTACAATGAGCAGTTCTTC.

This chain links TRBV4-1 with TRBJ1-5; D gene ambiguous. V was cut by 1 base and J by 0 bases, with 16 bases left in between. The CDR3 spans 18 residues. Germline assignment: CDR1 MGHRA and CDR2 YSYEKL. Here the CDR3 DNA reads TGCGCCAGCAGCCAAGTCTTCGTCCTGCCAGATAGCAATCAGCCCCAGCATTTT. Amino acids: CASSQVFVLPDSNQPQHF.

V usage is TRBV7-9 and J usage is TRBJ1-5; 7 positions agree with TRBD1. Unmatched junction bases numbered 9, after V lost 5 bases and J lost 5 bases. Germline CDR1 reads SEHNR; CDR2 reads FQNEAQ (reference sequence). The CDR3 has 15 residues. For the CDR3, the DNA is TGTGCCAGCAGCCAAGGGGGCGGGTGGGATCAGCCCCAGCATTTT. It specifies CASSQGGGWDQPQHF.

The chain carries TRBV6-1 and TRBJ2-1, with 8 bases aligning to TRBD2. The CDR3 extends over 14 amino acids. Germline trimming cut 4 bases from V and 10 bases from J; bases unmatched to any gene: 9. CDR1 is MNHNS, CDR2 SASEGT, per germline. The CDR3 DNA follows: TGTGCCAGCAGTGCGGCGGGAGGAGGAGGCGAGCAGTTCTTC. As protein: CASSAAGGGGEQFF.

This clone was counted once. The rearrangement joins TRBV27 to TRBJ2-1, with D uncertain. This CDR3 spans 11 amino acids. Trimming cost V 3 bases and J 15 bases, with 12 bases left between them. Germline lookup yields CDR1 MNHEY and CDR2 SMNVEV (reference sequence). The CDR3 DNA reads TGTGCCAGCAGTTTCGGTCTAGTCTGGTTCTTC. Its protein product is CASSFGLVWFF.

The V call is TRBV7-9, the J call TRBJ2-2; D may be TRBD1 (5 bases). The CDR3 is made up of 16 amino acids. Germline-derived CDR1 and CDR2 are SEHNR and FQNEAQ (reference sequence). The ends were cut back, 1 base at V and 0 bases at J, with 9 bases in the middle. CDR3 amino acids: CASSLDRGTNTGELFF. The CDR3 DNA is TGTGCCAGCAGCTTAGATAGGGGAACGAACACCGGGGAGCTGTTTTTT.

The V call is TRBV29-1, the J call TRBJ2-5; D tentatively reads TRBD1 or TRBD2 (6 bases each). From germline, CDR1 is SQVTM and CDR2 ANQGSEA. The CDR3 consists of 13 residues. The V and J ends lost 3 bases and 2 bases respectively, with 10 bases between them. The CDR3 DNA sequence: TGCAGCGTTGAGAGGGGGAGGCAAGAGACCCAGTACTTC. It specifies CSVERGRQETQYF.

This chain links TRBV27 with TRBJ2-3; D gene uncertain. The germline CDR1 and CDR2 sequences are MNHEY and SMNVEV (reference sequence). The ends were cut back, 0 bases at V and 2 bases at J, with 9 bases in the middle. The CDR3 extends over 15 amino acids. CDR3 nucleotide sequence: TGTGCCAGCAGTTTATCGAACAGAAACACAGATACGCAGTATTTT. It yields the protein CASSLSNRNTDTQYF.

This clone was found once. The DNA for the CDR3 is TGTGCCAGCAGCCCAATGGTGGGACAGGGGTTCTACGAGCAGTACTTC. As protein: CASSPMVGQGFYEQYF. J is TRBJ2-7 and V is TRBV27; 10 bases are a match to TRBD1. Germline V gene lookup returns CDR1 MNHEY and CDR2 SMNVEV (reference sequence). Trimming at V came to 6 bases and at J to 3 bases, leaving 11 bases not matched to a gene. The CDR3 contains 16 residues.

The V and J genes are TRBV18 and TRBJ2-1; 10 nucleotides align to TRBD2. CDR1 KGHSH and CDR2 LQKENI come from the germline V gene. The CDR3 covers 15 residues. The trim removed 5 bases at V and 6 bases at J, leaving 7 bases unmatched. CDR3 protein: CASSLLAGEGNEQFF. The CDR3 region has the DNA TGTGCCAGCTCATTGCTAGCGGGAGAGGGCAATGAGCAGTTCTTC.

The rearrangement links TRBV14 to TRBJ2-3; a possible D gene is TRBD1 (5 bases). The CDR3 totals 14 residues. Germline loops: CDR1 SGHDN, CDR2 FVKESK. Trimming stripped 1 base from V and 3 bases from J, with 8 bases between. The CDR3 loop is CASSQVRGTDTQYF. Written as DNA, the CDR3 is TGTGCCAGCAGCCAAGTAAGGGGAACAGATACGCAGTATTTT.

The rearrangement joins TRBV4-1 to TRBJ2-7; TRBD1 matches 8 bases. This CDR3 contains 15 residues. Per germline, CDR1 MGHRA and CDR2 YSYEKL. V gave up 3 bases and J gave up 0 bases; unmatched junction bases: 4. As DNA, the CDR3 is TGCGCCAGCAGCCAGGCAGGACAGGGCTCCTACGAGCAGTACTTC. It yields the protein CASSQAGQGSYEQYF.

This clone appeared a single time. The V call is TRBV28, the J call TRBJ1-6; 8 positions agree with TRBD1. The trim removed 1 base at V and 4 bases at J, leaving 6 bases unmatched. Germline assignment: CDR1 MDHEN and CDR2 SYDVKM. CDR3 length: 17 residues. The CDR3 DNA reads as TGTGCCAGCAGTTTATTACCTCAGGGGGCGTATAATTCACCCCTCCACTTT. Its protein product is CASSLLPQGAYNSPLHF.

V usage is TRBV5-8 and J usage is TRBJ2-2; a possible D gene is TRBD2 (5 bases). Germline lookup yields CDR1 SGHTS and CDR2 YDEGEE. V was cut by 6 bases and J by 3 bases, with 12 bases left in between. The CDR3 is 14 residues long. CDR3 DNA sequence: TGTGCCAGCAACTCCGGGAAAGACACCGGGGAGCTGTTTTTT. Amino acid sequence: CASNSGKDTGELFF.

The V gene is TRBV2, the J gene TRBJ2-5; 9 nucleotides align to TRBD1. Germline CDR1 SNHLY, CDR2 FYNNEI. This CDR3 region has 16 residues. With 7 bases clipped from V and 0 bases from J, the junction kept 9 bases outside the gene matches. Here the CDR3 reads CASTGQGPEYQETQYF. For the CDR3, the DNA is TGTGCCAGCACAGGACAGGGGCCTGAGTACCAAGAGACCCAGTACTTC. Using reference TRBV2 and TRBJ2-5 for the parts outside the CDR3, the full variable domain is EPEVTQTPSHQVTQMGQEVILRCVPISNHLYFYWYRQILGQKVEFLVSFYNNEISEKSEIFDDQFSVERPDGSNFTLKIRSTKLEDSAMYFCASTGQGPEYQETQYFGPGTRLLVL.

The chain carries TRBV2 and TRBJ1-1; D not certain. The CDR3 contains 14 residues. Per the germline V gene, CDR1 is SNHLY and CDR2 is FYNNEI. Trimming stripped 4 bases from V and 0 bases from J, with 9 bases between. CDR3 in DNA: TGTGCCAGCAGTGGGGTTAGCATGAACACTGAAGCTTTCTTT. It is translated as CASSGVSMNTEAFF. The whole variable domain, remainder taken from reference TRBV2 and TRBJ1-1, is EPEVTQTPSHQVTQMGQEVILRCVPISNHLYFYWYRQILGQKVEFLVSFYNNEISEKSEIFDDQFSVERPDGSNFTLKIRSTKLEDSAMYFCASSGVSMNTEAFFGQGTRLTVV.

The CDR3 loop is CASKRGREQYF. In DNA form, the CDR3 reads TGTGCCAGTAAGAGGGGGCGCGAGCAGTACTTC. The rearrangement joins TRBV19 to TRBJ2-7; 7 bases line up with TRBD1. Germline V gene data show CDR1 as LNHDA and CDR2 as SQIVND (reference sequence). J gave up 6 bases and V 7 bases, and 3 bases lay outside the gene matches. The CDR3 covers 11 residues. The whole variable domain, filled in from reference TRBV19 and TRBJ2-7, reads DGGITQSPKYLFRKEGQNVTLSCEQNLNHDAMYWYRQDPGQGLRLIYYSQIVNDFQKGDIAEGYSVSREKKESFPLTVTSAQKNPTAFYLCASKRGREQYFGPGTRLTVT.

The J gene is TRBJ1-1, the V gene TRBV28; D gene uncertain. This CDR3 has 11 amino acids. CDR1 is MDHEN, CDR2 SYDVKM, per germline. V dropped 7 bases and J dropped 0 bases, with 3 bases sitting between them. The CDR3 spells CASKLNTEAFF. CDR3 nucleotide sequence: TGTGCCAGCAAATTGAACACTGAAGCTTTCTTT. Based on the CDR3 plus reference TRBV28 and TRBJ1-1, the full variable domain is DVKVTQSSRYLVKRTGEKVFLECVQDMDHENMFWYRQDPGLGLRLIYFSYDVKMKEKGDIPEGYSVSREKKERFSLILESASTNQTSMYLCASKLNTEAFFGQGTRLTVV.

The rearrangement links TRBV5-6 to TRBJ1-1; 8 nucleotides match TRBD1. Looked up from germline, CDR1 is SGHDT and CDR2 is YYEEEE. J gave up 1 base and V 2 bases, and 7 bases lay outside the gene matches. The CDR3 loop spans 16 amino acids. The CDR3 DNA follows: TGTGCCAGCAGCTTAGCCCAGGGGGCGGGGAACACTGAAGCTTTCTTT. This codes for CASSLAQGAGNTEAFF.

The chain's CDR3 is CASSLGSTYEQYF. The CDR3 bases are TGTGCCAGCAGTTTAGGTTCGACCTACGAGCAGTACTTC. The chain recombines TRBV28 with TRBJ2-5, with D uncertain. The J call may not be correct, given that the DNA end is closer to TRBJ2-7. The germline gives CDR1 MDHEN, CDR2 SYDVKM. The CDR3 runs to 13 residues.